These 10 T cell receptor beta chains were all obtained from the same sample, sequenced in a study of T cell responses to AZD1222 COVID-19 vaccine. Method: immunoSEQ multiplex PCR; TCRdb's copy keeps in-frame clones and lacks some. The table has more than 150,000 clones, approximately 90% seen once. The starting material was peripheral blood, obtained 28 days after the second AZD1222 dose. The receptors here all came from an adult who received the AZD1222 COVID-19 vaccine.

The CDR3 DNA is TGTGCCAGCAGCTTAAGGGAGACTAGCGCCTACAATGAGCAGTTCTTC. This encodes CASSLRETSAYNEQFF. The chain has TRBV11-3 and TRBJ2-1; 8 bases line up with TRBD2. Unmatched junction bases numbered 5, after V lost 2 bases and J lost 2 bases. Germline assignment: CDR1 SGHNT and CDR2 YENEEA. The CDR3 is 16 residues long.

The CDR3 reads CASSYMALVDIQYF. CDR3 nucleotides: TGTGCCAGCAGTTACATGGCGCTGGTGGACATTCAGTACTTC. The chain carries TRBV6-2 or TRBV6-3 and TRBJ2-4; D is unresolved. The V and J ends lost 2 bases and 8 bases respectively, with 13 bases between them. The CDR3 sequence is 14 residues long. Looked up from germline, CDR1 is MNHEY and CDR2 is SVGEGT.

This chain connects TRBV7-9 to TRBJ2-7, with a weak D call TRBD2 (5 bases). V dropped 5 bases and J dropped 3 bases, with 14 bases sitting between them. The CDR3 is 14 amino acids. In germline, CDR1 is SEHNR, CDR2 FQNEAQ (reference sequence). CDR3 bases: TGTGCCAGCAGCCCAGTCGGGGTAGTCTACGAGCAGTACTTC. It encodes CASSPVGVVYEQYF.

The rearrangement links TRBV5-4 to TRBJ1-4; TRBD1 might be the D (6 bases). Trimming removed 0 bases from V and 4 bases from J, with 10 bases in between. Germline V gene data show CDR1 as SGHNT and CDR2 as YYREEE (reference sequence). This CDR3 has 15 amino acids. CDR3 sequence reads: CASSLATGSNEKLFF. The CDR3 DNA follows: TGTGCCAGCAGCTTGGCTACAGGGAGTAATGAAAAACTGTTTTTT.

The rearrangement joins TRBV15 to TRBJ2-7; D is possibly TRBD1 (5 bases). V was cut by 0 bases and J by 4 bases, with 13 bases left in between. Germline CDR1 is LNHNV and CDR2 is YYDKDF (reference sequence). The CDR3 loop spans 15 amino acids. This chain's CDR3 is CATSRDQGNPYEQYF. The DNA for the CDR3 is TGTGCCACCAGCAGAGATCAGGGAAACCCGTACGAGCAGTACTTC.

In its sample, this clone was seen many times. The same CDR3 also results from other DNA sequences found in this sample. The V and J genes are TRBV19 and TRBJ2-2; D gene uncertain. Germline loops: CDR1 LNHDA, CDR2 SQIVND (reference sequence). The CDR3 runs 13 residues. Trimming left V 7 bases short and J 1 base short, with 7 bases between. CDR3 DNA: TGTGCCAGTATCGGCCAGAACACCGGGGAGCTGTTTTTT. Residues: CASIGQNTGELFF.

This clone has a handful of counts. This chain joins TRBV5-4 and TRBJ2-2; no clear D gene. The CDR3 extends over 14 amino acids. The germline CDR1 and CDR2 sequences are SGHNT and YYREEE (reference sequence). Trimming pared 4 bases from V and 3 bases from J, leaving 10 bases between. The CDR3 reads CASSKRTDTGELFF. CDR3 sequence (DNA): TGTGCCAGCAGCAAGAGGACGGACACCGGGGAGCTGTTTTTT. The complete variable domain, with remaining parts taken from reference TRBV5-4 and TRBJ2-2, reads ETGVTQSPTHLIKTRGQQVTLRCSSQSGHNTVSWYQQALGQGPQFIFQYYREEENGRGNFPPRFSGLQFPNYSSELNVNALELDDSALYLCASSKRTDTGELFFGEGSRLTVL.

The chain uses TRBV27 and TRBJ1-4; a weak D match, TRBD1 (6 bases). This CDR3 spans 15 amino acids. The V and J ends lost 6 bases and 4 bases respectively, with 15 bases between them. CDR1 and CDR2 (germline): MNHEY, SMNVEV (reference sequence). The CDR3 bases are TGTGCCAGCAGGGGATCCAGGGGAGGTAATGAAAAACTGTTTTTT. Residues: CASRGSRGGNEKLFF.

V gene TRBV6-4 combines with J gene TRBJ1-1, with no clear D. Trimming took 9 bases from V and 3 from J, leaving 11 bases between them. The CDR3 loop spans 12 amino acids. In germline, CDR1 is MRHNA, CDR2 SNTAGT. In nucleotides, the CDR3 is TGTGCCAGTGAAGAACCTGACACTGAAGCTTTCTTT. Its protein product is CASEEPDTEAFF.

V and J are TRBV19 and TRBJ2-1; 9 bases match TRBD2. The CDR3 runs 15 residues. The germline CDR1 and CDR2 sequences are LNHDA and SQIVND (reference sequence). After removal of 2 bases from V and 5 bases from J, the junction contained 4 bases not matched to a gene. The CDR3 region is CASSIIVAGDNEQFF. The CDR3 nucleotides read TGTGCCAGTAGTATAATAGTAGCGGGGGACAATGAGCAGTTCTTC.